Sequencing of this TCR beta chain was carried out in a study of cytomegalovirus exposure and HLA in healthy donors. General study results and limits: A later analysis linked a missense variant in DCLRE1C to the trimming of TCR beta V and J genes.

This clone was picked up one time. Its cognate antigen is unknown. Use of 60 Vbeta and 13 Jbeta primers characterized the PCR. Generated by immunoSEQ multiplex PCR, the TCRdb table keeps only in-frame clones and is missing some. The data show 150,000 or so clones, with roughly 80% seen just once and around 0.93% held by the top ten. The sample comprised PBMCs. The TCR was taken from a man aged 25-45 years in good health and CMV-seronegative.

CDR3 DNA sequence: TGTGCCAGCAAATATAGGACTAGCGGCGGGGAGCTGTTTTTT. Protein sequence: CASKYRTSGGELFF. V gene TRBV7-9 combines with J gene TRBJ2-2; 10 nucleotides align to TRBD2. Germline trimming cut 7 bases from V and 7 bases from J; bases unmatched to any gene: 6. This CDR3 region has 14 residues. CDR1 is SEHNR, CDR2 FQNEAQ, per germline (reference sequence).